This T cell receptor beta chain was profiled in a study of shared clonotypes between healthy human individuals. Whole-study results and caveats: Around 5% was the fraction of naive CD4 clonotypes found shared across several donors.

Terminally differentiated effector memory CD45RA+ cells were excluded from the naive CD8 cells, which were CD45RO-negative and positively selected for CCR7. Sequencing was performed with immunoSEQ multiplex PCR; in TCRdb, only in-frame clones are kept and a portion is missing. The repertoire holds about 2.2 million clones, around 93% seen once, with around 1.7% in the top ten. Trimming removed 5 bases from V and 4 bases from J, with 12 bases in between. The CDR3 extends over 15 amino acids. CDR1 is MNHEY, CDR2 SMNVEV, per germline (reference sequence). Details on this clone: Its antigen is not identified.

The rearrangement links TRBV27 to TRBJ1-6; possible D gene TRBD1, 5 bases. The receptor was isolated from a man aged 18 to 29 in good health. Some clones in this sample may be carry-over from other donors' samples. Source material: naive CD8+ T cells from PBMCs. The CDR3 region is CASSTRDGYNSPLHF. The CDR3 nucleotides read TGTGCCAGCAGTACCCGGGACGGGTATAATTCACCCCTCCACTTT.